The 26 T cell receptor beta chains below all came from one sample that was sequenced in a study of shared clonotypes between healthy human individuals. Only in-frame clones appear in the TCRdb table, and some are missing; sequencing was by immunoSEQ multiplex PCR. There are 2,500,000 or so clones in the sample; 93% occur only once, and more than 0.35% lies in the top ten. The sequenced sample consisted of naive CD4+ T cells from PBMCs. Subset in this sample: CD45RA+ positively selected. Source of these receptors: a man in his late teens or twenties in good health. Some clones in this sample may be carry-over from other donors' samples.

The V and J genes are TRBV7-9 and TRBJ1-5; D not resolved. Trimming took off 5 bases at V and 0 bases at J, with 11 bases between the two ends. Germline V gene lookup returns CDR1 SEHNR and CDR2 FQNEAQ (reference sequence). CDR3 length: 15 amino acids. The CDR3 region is CASSTGVNSNQPQHF. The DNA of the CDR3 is TGTGCCAGCAGCACCGGCGTGAATAGCAATCAGCCCCAGCATTTT.

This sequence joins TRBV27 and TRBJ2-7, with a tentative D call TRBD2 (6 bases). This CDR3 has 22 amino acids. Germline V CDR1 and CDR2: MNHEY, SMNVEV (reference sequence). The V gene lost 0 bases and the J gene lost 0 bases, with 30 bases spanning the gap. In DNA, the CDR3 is TGTGCCAGCAGTTTATCCTCTCACCGAGCCTCGGCGTTTGGGGGGTACTCCTACGAGCAGTACTTC. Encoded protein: CASSLSSHRASAFGGYSYEQYF.

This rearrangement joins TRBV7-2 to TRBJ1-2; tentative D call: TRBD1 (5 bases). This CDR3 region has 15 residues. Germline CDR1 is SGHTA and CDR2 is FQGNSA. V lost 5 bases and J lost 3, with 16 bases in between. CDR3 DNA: TGTGCCAGCAGCGACCGGTTCTGGGGGGACTATGGCTACACCTTC. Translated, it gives CASSDRFWGDYGYTF.

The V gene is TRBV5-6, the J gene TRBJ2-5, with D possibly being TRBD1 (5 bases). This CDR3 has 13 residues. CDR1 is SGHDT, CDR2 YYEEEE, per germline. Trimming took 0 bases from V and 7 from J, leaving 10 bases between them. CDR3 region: CASSLEGSGTQYF. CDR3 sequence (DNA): TGTGCCAGCAGCTTGGAGGGGTCGGGGACCCAGTACTTC. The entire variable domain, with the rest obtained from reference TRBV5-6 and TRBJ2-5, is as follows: DAGVTQSPTHLIKTRGQQVTLRCSPKSGHDTVSWYQQALGQGPQFIFQYYEEEERQRGNFPDRFSGHQFPNYSSELNVNALLLGDSALYLCASSLEGSGTQYFGPGTRLLVL.

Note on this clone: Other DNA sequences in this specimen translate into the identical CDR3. The CDR3 spells CASSYVGEQFF. The CDR3 DNA sequence: TGTGCCAGCAGTTACGTGGGTGAGCAGTTCTTC. This chain uses TRBV6-6 with TRBJ2-1; D unresolved. The CDR3 is 11 residues long. Trimming pared 2 bases from V and 9 bases from J, leaving 5 bases between. The germline gives CDR1 MNHNY, CDR2 SVGAGI (reference sequence).

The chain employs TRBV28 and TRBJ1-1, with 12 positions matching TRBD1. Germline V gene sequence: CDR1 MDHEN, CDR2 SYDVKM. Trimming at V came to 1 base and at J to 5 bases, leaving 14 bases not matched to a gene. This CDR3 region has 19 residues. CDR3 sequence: CASSLFRWGTGGRLTEAFF. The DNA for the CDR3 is TGTGCCAGCAGTTTATTTCGCTGGGGGACAGGGGGCAGATTGACTGAAGCTTTCTTT.

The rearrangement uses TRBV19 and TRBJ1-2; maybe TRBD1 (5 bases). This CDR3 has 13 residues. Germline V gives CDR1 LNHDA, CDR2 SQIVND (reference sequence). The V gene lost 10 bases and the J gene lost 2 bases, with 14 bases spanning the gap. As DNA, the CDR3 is TGTGCCACAACGCGGGGGTTAAACTATGGCTACACCTTC. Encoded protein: CATTRGLNYGYTF. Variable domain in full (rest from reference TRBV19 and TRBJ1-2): DGGITQSPKYLFRKEGQNVTLSCEQNLNHDAMYWYRQDPGQGLRLIYYSQIVNDFQKGDIAEGYSVSREKKESFPLTVTSAQKNPTAFYLCATTRGLNYGYTFGSGTRLTVV.

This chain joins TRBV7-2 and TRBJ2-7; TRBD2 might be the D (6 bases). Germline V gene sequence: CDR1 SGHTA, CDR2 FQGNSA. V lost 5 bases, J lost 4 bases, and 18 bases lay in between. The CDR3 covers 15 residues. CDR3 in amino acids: CASSPKTSSGYEQYF. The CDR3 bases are TGTGCCAGCAGCCCCAAAACTAGCTCGGGTTACGAGCAGTACTTC.

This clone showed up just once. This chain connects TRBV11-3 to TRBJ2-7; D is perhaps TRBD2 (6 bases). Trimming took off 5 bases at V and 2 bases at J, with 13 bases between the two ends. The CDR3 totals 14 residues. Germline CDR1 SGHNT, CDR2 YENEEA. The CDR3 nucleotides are TGTGCCAGCAGCCCCTCGGGGGAGGCCTACGAGCAGTACTTC. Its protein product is CASSPSGEAYEQYF.

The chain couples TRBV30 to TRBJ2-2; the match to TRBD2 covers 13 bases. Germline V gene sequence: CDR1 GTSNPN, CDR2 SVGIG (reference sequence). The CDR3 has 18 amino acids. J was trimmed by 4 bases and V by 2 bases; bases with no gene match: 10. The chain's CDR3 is CAWSPAGLAGVGTGELFF. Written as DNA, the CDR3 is TGTGCCTGGAGTCCCGCCGGACTAGCGGGAGTAGGCACCGGGGAGCTGTTTTTT. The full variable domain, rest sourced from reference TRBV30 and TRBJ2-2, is SQTIHQWPATLVQPVGSPLSLECTVEGTSNPNLYWYRQAAGRGLQLLFYSVGIGQISSEVPQNLSASRPQDRQFILSSKKLLLSDSGFYLCAWSPAGLAGVGTGELFFGEGSRLTVL.

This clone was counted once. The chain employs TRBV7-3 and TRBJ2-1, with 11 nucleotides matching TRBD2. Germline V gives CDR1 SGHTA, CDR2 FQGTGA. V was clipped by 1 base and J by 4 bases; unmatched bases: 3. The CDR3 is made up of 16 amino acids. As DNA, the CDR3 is TGTGCCAGCAGCTTAAAGGGGACTAGCGGTTACAATGAGCAGTTCTTC. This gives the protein CASSLKGTSGYNEQFF.

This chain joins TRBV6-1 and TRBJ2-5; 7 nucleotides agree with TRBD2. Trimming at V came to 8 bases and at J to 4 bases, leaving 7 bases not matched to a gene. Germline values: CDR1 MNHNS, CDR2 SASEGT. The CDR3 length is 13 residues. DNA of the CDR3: TGTGCCAGCGGTACTAGCGCTCGAGAGACCCAGTACTTC. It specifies CASGTSARETQYF.

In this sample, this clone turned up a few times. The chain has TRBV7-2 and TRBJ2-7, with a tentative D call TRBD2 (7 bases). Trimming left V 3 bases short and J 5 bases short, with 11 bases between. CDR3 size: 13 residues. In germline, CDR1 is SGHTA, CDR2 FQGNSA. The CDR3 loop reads CASSFTGTNEQYF. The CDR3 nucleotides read TGTGCCAGCAGCTTCACAGGGACTAACGAGCAGTACTTC.

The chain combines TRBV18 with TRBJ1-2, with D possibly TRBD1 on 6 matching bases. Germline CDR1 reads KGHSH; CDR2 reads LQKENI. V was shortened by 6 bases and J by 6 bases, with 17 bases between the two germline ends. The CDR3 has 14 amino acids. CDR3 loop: CASSPSPEGDGYTF. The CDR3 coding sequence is TGTGCCAGCTCCCCCTCACCGGAGGGGGATGGCTACACCTTC.

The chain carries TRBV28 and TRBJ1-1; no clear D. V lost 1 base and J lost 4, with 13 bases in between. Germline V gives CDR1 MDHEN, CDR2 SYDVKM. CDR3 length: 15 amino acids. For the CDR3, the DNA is TGTGCCAGCAGTTTATTTTGGGGATGGAGCACTGAAGCTTTCTTT. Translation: CASSLFWGWSTEAFF.

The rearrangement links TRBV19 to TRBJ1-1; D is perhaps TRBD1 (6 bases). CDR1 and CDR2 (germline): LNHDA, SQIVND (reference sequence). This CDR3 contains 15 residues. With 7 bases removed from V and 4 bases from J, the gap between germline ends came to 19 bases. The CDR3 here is CASIGATGAPTEAFF. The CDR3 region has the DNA TGTGCCAGTATAGGGGCCACGGGGGCGCCCACTGAAGCTTTCTTT. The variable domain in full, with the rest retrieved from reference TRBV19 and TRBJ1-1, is DGGITQSPKYLFRKEGQNVTLSCEQNLNHDAMYWYRQDPGQGLRLIYYSQIVNDFQKGDIAEGYSVSREKKESFPLTVTSAQKNPTAFYLCASIGATGAPTEAFFGQGTRLTVV.

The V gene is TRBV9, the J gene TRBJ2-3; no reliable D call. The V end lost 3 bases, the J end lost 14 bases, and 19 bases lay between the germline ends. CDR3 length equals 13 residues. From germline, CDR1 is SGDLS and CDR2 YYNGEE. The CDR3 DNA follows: TGTGCCAGCAGCGCCAACCGCCAAAATACCCCGTATTTT. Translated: CASSANRQNTPYF.

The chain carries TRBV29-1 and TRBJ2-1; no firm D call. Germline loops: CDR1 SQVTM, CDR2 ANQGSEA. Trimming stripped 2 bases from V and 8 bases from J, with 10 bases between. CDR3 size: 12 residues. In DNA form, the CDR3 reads TGCAGCGTTGAAAGGAAAGGTTATGAGCAGTTCTTC. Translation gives CSVERKGYEQFF.

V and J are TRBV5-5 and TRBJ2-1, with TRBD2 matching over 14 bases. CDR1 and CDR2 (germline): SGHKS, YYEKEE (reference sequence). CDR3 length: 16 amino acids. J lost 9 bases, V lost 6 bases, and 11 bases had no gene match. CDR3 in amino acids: CASTPLGTSGSGEQFF. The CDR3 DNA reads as TGTGCCAGCACCCCCCTCGGGACTAGCGGGAGTGGTGAGCAGTTCTTC.

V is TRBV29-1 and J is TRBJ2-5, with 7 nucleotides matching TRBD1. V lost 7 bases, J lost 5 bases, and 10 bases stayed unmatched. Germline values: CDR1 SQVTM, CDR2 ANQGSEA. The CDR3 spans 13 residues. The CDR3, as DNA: TGCAGCGGTCTCCGACAGGGTATGGAGACCCAGTACTTC. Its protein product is CSGLRQGMETQYF.

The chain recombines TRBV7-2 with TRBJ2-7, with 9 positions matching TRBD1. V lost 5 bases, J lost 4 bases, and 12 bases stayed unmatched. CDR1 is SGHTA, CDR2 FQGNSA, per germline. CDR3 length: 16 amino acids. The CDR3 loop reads CASSPGVDRGSYEQYF. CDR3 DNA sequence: TGTGCCAGCAGCCCGGGGGTCGACAGGGGGTCTTACGAGCAGTACTTC. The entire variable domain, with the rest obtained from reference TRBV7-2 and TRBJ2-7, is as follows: GAGVSQSPSNKVTEKGKDVELRCDPISGHTALYWYRQSLGQGLEFLIYFQGNSAPDKSGLPSDRFSAERTGGSVSTLTIQRTQQEDSAVYLCASSPGVDRGSYEQYFGPGTRLTVT.

CDR3 residues: CASSGGLAGKGPYNEQFF. CDR3 nucleotides: TGCGCCAGCAGCGGGGGACTAGCGGGGAAGGGCCCCTACAATGAGCAGTTCTTC. The genes are TRBV4-1 and TRBJ2-1, with 13 bases lining up with TRBD2. V lost 5 bases, J lost 2 bases, and 9 bases stayed unmatched. Germline assignment: CDR1 MGHRA and CDR2 YSYEKL. This CDR3 is built from 18 residues.

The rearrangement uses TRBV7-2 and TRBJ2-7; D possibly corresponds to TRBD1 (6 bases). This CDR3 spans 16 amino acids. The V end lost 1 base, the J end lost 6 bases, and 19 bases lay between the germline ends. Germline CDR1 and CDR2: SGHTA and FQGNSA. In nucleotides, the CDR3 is TGTGCCAGCAGCTTAGGTATTAGGACAGTGGCTGGCGAGCAGTACTTC. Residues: CASSLGIRTVAGEQYF.

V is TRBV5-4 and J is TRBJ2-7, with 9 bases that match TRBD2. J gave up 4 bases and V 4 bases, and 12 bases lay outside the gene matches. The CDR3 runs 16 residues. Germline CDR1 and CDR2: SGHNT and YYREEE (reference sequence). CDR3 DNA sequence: TGTGCCAGCAGCCAAGGGCTAGCGGGAAACTTTTACGAGCAGTACTTC. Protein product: CASSQGLAGNFYEQYF.

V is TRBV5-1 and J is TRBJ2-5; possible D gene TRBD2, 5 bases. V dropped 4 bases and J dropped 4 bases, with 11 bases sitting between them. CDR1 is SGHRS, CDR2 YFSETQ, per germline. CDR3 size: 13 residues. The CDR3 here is CASSRGIGETQYF. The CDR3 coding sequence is TGCGCCAGCAGCCGGGGAATTGGAGAGACCCAGTACTTC.

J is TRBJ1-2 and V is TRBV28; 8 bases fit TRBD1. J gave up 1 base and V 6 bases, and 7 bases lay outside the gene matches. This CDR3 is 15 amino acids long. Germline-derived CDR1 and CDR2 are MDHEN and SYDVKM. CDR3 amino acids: CASRVGTGINYGYTF. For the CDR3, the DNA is TGTGCCAGCAGAGTGGGGACAGGAATTAACTATGGCTACACCTTC.